This is a list of T cell receptor beta chains from one sample in a study of CD4+ T cells in melanoma. Produced via immunoSEQ multiplex PCR; TCRdb's table is partial and in-frame only. Here the sample spans some 110,000 clones, about 92% being singletons. What was sequenced was peripheral blood. The receptors come from a human donor with melanoma. Both conserved end residues are part of each CDR3. The size field is filled for only some rows; it gives once, few, many or a size class.

>-|TRBV6-4|TRBJ2-7
CASSWTSTSHEQYF
>-|TRBV9|TRBJ2-7
CASSRSSGASYEQYF
>-|TRBV5-4|TRBJ2-7
CASSLASIPSYEQYF
>once|TRBV9|TRBJ2-7
CASSDRVGGEQYF
>-|TRBV5-4|TRBJ2-6
CASSLALGSGANVLTF
>-|TRBV28|TRBJ2-7
CASSGHLYEQYF
>-|TRBV7-9|TRBJ2-5
CASSLALGRETQYF
>-|TRBV4-3|TRBJ1-1
CASSQGQGSNTEAFF
>-|TRBV11-2|TRBJ2-2
CASSRGRVNTGELFF
>-|TRBV10-1|TRBJ2-6
CASSESVNSGANVLTF
>once|TRBV9|TRBJ2-3
CASSVGGLVTSNTDTQYF
>-|TRBV11-1|TRBJ2-2
CASSLRQGDTGELFF
>-|TRBV7-8|TRBJ2-3
CASAVEGRGLDTQYF
>-|TRBV7-3|TRBJ2-5
CASSFTSGETQYF
>-|TRBV5-1|TRBJ2-1
CASSGGGQGYNEQFF
>once|TRBV7-3|TRBJ2-2
CASSYVPSGSTGELFF
>-|TRBV29-1|TRBJ1-5
CSVEGGPNQPQHF
>-|TRBV5-8|TRBJ1-1
CASSSGQSMNTEAFF
>-|TRBV9|TRBJ2-2
CASVPGTGATGELFF
>-|TRBV9|TRBJ2-3
CASSVAPAEVVTDTQYF
>-|TRBV10-3|TRBJ1-3
CAISRGMGNTIYF
>-|TRBV18|TRBJ1-5
CASSPGQGSIQPQHF
>-|TRBV6-1|TRBJ2-7
CASSEGPRTYEQYF
>-|TRBV28|TRBJ2-1
CASRMGGTSGPQFF
>-|TRBV7-9|TRBJ2-3
CASSLGAMADTQYF
>-|TRBV27|TRBJ2-7
CASSPGTIYEQYF
>-|TRBV4-1|TRBJ2-5
CASSQDPRAVGGETQYF
>-|TRBV6-5|TRBJ1-5
CASRTGGQGHQPQHF
>-|TRBV4-3|TRBJ1-2
CASSSQGATFLEYGYTF
>once|TRBV15|TRBJ1-1
CATSREGGTEAFF
>-|TRBV9|TRBJ2-2
CASSVGLAGRTGELFF
>-|TRBV4-3|TRBJ2-3
CASSQALWTGSTDTQYF
>-|TRBV7-3|TRBJ2-3
CASSIASGRSTDTQYF
>-|TRBV6-6|TRBJ1-6
CASSYGQGAGSPLHF
>-|TRBV4-1|TRBJ2-7
CASSQDFYSYEQYF
>-|TRBV27|TRBJ2-7
CASRASRQGAREQYF
>-|TRBV10-3|TRBJ2-5
CATDRGRGETQYF
>-|TRBV5-4|TRBJ2-1
CASSFREMSDEQFF
>-|TRBV7-3|TRBJ2-3
CASSARLAGLNTQYF